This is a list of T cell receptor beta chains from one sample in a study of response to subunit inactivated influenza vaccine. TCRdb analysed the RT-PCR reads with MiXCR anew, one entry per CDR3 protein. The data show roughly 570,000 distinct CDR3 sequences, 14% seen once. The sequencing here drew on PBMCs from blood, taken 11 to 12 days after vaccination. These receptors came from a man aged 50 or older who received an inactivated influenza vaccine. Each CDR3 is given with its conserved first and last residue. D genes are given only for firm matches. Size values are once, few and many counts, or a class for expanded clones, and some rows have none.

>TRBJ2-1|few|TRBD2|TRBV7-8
CASSLNPAGGGEQFF
TGTGCCAGCAGCTTAAATCCAGCGGGAGGAGGTGAGCAGTTCTTC
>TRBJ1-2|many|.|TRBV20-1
CSAQDYSNYGYTF
TGCAGTGCGCAGGACTACTCGAACTATGGCTACACCTTC
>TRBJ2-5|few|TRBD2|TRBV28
CASSPGLAGSETQYF
TGTGCCAGCAGTCCGGGACTAGCGGGAAGTGAGACCCAGTACTTC
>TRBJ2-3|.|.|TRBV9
CASSERGRTDTQYF
TGTGCCAGCAGCGAAAGGGGGAGGACAGATACGCAGTATTTT
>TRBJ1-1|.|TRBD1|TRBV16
CASSQSDRGNTEAFF
TGTGCCAGCAGCCAGTCAGACAGGGGGAACACTGAAGCTTTCTTT
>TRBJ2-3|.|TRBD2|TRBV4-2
CASRPSGRASTDTQYF
TGTGCCAGCAGGCCTAGCGGGAGGGCCAGCACAGATACGCAGTATTTT
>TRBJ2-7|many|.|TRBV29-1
CSVVAPTYEQYF
TGCAGCGTTGTGGCGCCTACCTACGAGCAGTACTTC
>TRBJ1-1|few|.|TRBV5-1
CASSYGGGRGTEAFF
TGCGCCAGCAGCTACGGGGGGGGTAGGGGGACTGAAGCTTTCTTT
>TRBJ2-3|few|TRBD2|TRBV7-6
CASSSRVLAGVASTDTQYF
TGTGCCAGCAGCTCTAGGGTACTAGCGGGAGTCGCTAGCACAGATACGCAGTATTTT
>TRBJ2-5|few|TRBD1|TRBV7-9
CASTKRTGQETQYF
TGTGCCAGCACCAAACGGACAGGGCAAGAGACCCAGTACTTC
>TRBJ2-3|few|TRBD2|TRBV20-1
CSARGPGLAGLPDTQYF
TGCAGTGCTAGAGGTCCGGGACTAGCGGGCCTCCCAGATACGCAGTATTTT
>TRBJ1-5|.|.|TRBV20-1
CSALNGSRHQPQHF
TGCAGTGCGCTTAACGGGAGTCGGCATCAGCCCCAGCATTTT
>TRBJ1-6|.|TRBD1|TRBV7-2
CASSAQQGVNSPLHF
TGTGCCAGCAGCGCCCAACAGGGGGTAAATTCACCCCTCCACTTT
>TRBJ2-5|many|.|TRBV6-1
CASSALRGRGETQYF
TGTGCCAGCAGTGCCCTAAGGGGAAGAGGAGAGACCCAGTACTTC
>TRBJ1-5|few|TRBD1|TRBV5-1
CASSLAPGQGNQPQHF
TGCGCCAGCAGCTTGGCCCCGGGACAGGGCAATCAGCCCCAGCATTTT
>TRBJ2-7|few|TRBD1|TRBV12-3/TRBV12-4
CASTHRGQGDYEQYF
TGTGCCAGCACCCACCGGGGACAGGGAGACTACGAGCAGTACTTC
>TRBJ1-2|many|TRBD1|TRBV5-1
CASRTGTGDYGYTF
TGCGCCAGCAGAACAGGGACAGGGGACTATGGCTACACCTTC
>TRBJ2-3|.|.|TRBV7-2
CASSLGGYFTDAQYF
TGTGCCAGCAGCTTAGGGGGATATTTCACAGATGCGCAGTATTTT
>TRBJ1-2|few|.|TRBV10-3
CAISVSGDGNGYTF
TGTGCCATCAGTGTATCAGGGGATGGTAATGGCTACACCTTC
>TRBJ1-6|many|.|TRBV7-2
CASSLGGTYNSPLHF
TGTGCCAGCAGCTTGGGGGGGACCTATAATTCACCCCTCCACTTT
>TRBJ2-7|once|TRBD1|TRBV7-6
CASSLTGQAPEQYF
TGTGCCAGCAGCTTAACGGGACAGGCCCCAGAGCAGTACTTC
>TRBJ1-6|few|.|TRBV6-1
CASREGTFNSPLHF
TGTGCCAGCAGGGAGGGGACGTTTAATTCACCCCTCCACTTT
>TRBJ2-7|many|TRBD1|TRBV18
CASSPGTDYEQYF
TGTGCCAGCAGTCCCGGGACAGATTACGAGCAGTACTTC
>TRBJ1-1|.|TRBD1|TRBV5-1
CASSAGQGATEAFF
TGCGCCAGCAGCGCTGGACAGGGGGCCACTGAAGCTTTCTTT
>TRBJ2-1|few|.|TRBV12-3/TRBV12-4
CASSYRTWYNEQFF
TGTGCCAGCAGTTACCGGACCTGGTACAATGAGCAGTTCTTC
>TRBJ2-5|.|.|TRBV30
CAWSLTGQETQYF
TGTGCCTGGAGTTTGACAGGCCAAGAGACCCAGTACTTC
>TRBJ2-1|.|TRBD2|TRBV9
CASSSRESTYNEQFF
TGTGCCAGCAGCTCGCGGGAGAGCACCTACAATGAGCAGTTCTTC
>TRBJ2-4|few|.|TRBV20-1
CSALEPAKNIQYF
TGCAGTGCACTGGAACCAGCCAAAAACATTCAGTACTTC
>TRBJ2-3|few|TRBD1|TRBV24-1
CATSDLRTGIAQYF
TGTGCCACCAGTGATTTACGGACAGGGATCGCGCAGTATTTT
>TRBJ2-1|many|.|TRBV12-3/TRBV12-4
CASSLGSGFNEQFF
TGTGCCAGCAGCTTAGGGTCCGGGTTCAATGAGCAGTTCTTC
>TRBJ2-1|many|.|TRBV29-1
CSAESPPSVNEQFF
TGCAGCGCCGAAAGCCCCCCTAGCGTCAATGAGCAGTTCTTC
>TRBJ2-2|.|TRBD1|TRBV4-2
CASSQDRARGRDRELFF
TGTGCCAGCAGCCAAGATCGGGCCAGGGGGCGCGACCGGGAGCTGTTTTTT
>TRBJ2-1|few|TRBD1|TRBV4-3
CASSQGQGWNNEQFF
TGCGCCAGCAGCCAAGGACAGGGGTGGAACAATGAGCAGTTCTTC
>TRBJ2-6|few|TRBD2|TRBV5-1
CASSTTSGPFGANVLTF
TGCGCCAGCAGCACGACTAGCGGGCCGTTCGGGGCCAACGTCCTGACTTTC
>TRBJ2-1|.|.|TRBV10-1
CASSEPRDGLYNEQFF
TGCGCCAGCAGTGAGCCCCGGGACGGCCTCTACAATGAGCAGTTCTTC
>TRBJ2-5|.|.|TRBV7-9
CASSSFRETQYF
TGTGCCAGCAGCTCATTTCGGGAGACCCAGTACTTC
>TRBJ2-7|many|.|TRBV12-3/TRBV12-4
CASSPGLVYEQYF
TGTGCCAGCAGTCCGGGACTTGTCTACGAGCAGTACTTC
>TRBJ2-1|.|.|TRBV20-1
CSARVAAIYNEQFF
TGCAGTGCTAGAGTGGCAGCAATCTACAATGAGCAGTTCTTC
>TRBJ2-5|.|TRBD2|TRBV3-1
CASSQGSWRGTQETQYF
TGTGCCAGCAGCCAAGGATCCTGGCGGGGGACTCAAGAGACCCAGTACTTC
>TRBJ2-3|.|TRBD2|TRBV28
CASSSLAGFGTDTQYF
TGTGCCAGCAGTTCACTAGCGGGATTTGGTACAGATACGCAGTATTTT
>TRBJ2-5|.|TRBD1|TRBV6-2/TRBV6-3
CASRTTGQETQYF
TGTGCCAGCAGGACGACAGGGCAAGAGACCCAGTACTTC
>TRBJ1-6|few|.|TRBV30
CAWSVGSRGGSPLHF
TGTGCCTGGAGTGTAGGGTCGCGGGGAGGTTCACCCCTCCACTTT
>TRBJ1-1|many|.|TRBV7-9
CASSLGANEAFF
TGTGCCAGCAGTTTGGGGGCAAATGAAGCTTTCTTT
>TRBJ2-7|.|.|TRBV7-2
CASSAQSSYEQYF
TGTGCCAGCAGCGCGCAGAGCTCCTACGAGCAGTACTTC
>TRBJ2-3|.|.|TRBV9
CASSVTGTISTDTQYF
TGTGCCAGCAGCGTAACCGGGACGATCAGCACAGATACGCAGTATTTT
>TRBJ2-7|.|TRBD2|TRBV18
CASSSGLAGLNEQYF
TGTGCCAGCTCTTCGGGACTAGCGGGACTCAACGAGCAGTACTTC
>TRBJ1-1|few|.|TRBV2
CASREGRKNTEAFF
TGTGCCAGCAGAGAGGGACGGAAGAACACTGAAGCTTTCTTT
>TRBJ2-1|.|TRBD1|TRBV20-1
CSARGHNRGVKLHEQFF
TGCAGTGCTAGAGGTCACAACAGGGGAGTGAAGTTGCATGAGCAGTTCTTC
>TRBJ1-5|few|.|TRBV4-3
CASSQEHFNQPQHF
TGCGCCAGCAGCCAAGAGCACTTCAATCAGCCCCAGCATTTT
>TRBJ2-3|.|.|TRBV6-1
CASRMDLTDTQYF
TGTGCCAGCAGAATGGATCTCACAGATACGCAGTATTTT
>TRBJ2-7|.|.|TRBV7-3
CASSLDGGQTYEQYF
TGTGCCAGCAGCTTAGATGGCGGCCAGACCTACGAGCAGTACTTC
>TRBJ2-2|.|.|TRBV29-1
CSVVGANTGELFF
TGCAGCGTTGTGGGGGCGAACACCGGGGAGCTGTTTTTT